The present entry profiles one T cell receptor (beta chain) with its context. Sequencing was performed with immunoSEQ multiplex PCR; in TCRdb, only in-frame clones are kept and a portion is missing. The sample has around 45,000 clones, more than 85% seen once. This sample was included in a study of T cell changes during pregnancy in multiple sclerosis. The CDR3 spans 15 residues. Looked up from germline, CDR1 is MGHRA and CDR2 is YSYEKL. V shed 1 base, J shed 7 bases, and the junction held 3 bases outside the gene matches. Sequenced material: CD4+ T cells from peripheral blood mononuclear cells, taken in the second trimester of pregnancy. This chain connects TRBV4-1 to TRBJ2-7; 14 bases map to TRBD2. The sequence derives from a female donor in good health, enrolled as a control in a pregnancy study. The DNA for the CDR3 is TGCGCCAGCAGCCAAGGGACTAGCGGGAGGAATGAGCAGTACTTC. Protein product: CASSQGTSGRNEQYF.